The 23 T cell receptor beta chains below all came from one sample that was sequenced in a study of CD8+ T cells in alopecia areata. cDNA reverse transcribed from extracted RNA served as the sequencing template. Only in-frame clones appear in the TCRdb table, and some are missing; sequencing was by immunoSEQ multiplex PCR. The sample carries 250,000 to 300,000 clones, about three fifths recorded once. The treatment here: oral pan-JAK inhibitor, 5-10 mg twice daily. The source was CD4+ T cells sorted from blood, collected at week 24, from a patient treated with tofacitinib. Receptors originate from a human donor with alopecia areata.

This chain uses TRBV7-9 with TRBJ2-1; D may be TRBD1 (5 bases). From germline, CDR1 is SEHNR and CDR2 FQNEAQ (reference sequence). V lost 2 bases, J lost 8 bases, and 7 bases lay in between. This CDR3 contains 12 residues. The DNA of the CDR3 is TGTGCCAGCAGCTTACAGGGCTATGAGCAGTTCTTC. Encoded protein: CASSLQGYEQFF.

The chain employs TRBV5-4 and TRBJ1-6; the D gene is possibly TRBD1 (5 bases). The V end was cut by 1 base, the J end by 9 bases, with 11 bases between. CDR1 SGHNT and CDR2 YYREEE come from the germline V gene (reference sequence). The CDR3 loop spans 14 amino acids. CDR3 amino acids: CASSLTGTRSPLHF. CDR3 in DNA: TGTGCCAGCAGCTTGACAGGAACGCGTTCACCCCTCCACTTT.

This clone showed up just once. The chain couples TRBV9 to TRBJ2-1, with 8 bases that match TRBD1. This CDR3 has 11 amino acids. Germline V gene data show CDR1 as SGDLS and CDR2 as YYNGEE. The V and J ends lost 4 bases and 14 bases, in that order; junction bases with no gene match: 5. CDR3 residues: CASSPDRGKFF. The CDR3 DNA follows: TGTGCCAGCAGCCCCGACAGGGGTAAGTTCTTC.

V is TRBV19 and J is TRBJ2-2, with TRBD1 matching 7 bases. CDR1 and CDR2 (germline): LNHDA, SQIVND (reference sequence). V was clipped by 4 bases and J by 5 bases; unmatched bases: 7. There are 15 residues in the CDR3. The CDR3: CASSSATGVTGELFF. CDR3 sequence (DNA): TGTGCCAGTAGTAGCGCCACAGGGGTGACCGGGGAGCTGTTTTTT. The whole variable domain, remainder taken from reference TRBV19 and TRBJ2-2, is DGGITQSPKYLFRKEGQNVTLSCEQNLNHDAMYWYRQDPGQGLRLIYYSQIVNDFQKGDIAEGYSVSREKKESFPLTVTSAQKNPTAFYLCASSSATGVTGELFFGEGSRLTVL.

The J gene is TRBJ1-6, the V gene TRBV6-5, with D possibly matching TRBD1 (5 bases). Germline V gene data show CDR1 as MNHEY and CDR2 as SVGAGI. The CDR3 contains 14 residues. V was clipped by 8 bases and J by 8 bases, with 16 bases between them. CDR3 loop: CASGYGARDSPLHF. DNA for the CDR3: TGTGCCAGCGGCTACGGGGCCCGGGATTCACCCCTCCACTTT.

This chain links TRBV30 with TRBJ1-3, with a weak D call TRBD1 (5 bases). The germline V and J ends were trimmed by 0 bases and 2 bases, with 8 bases remaining between them. CDR3 length: 14 residues. The germline V gene encodes CDR1 GTSNPN and CDR2 SVGIG (reference sequence). The CDR3 DNA is TGTGCCTGGAGTGTTGGGACGCCTGGAAACACCATATATTTT. Its protein is CAWSVGTPGNTIYF.

In this sample, this clone turned up a few times. The V call is TRBV30, the J call TRBJ1-1, with no clear D. CDR3 length: 11 amino acids. V lost 4 bases and J lost 7, with 10 bases in between. Germline-derived CDR1 and CDR2 are GTSNPN and SVGIG (reference sequence). CDR3 loop: CAWNRPNEAFF. The CDR3 DNA reads TGTGCCTGGAACCGACCCAATGAAGCTTTCTTT.

In its sample, this clone was seen a few times. The chain joins TRBV29-1 to TRBJ2-6; TRBD1 matches 8 bases. In germline, CDR1 is SQVTM, CDR2 ANQGSEA. The CDR3 is 15 residues long. Unmatched junction bases numbered 6, after V lost 6 bases and J lost 2 bases. The CDR3 region is CSVRLQGAGANVLTF. The CDR3 nucleotides are TGCAGCGTGCGATTACAGGGGGCTGGGGCCAACGTCCTGACTTTC.

This chain uses TRBV6-5 with TRBJ2-5; no reliable D call. This CDR3 is built from 13 residues. Germline CDR1 MNHEY, CDR2 SVGAGI. V gave up 5 bases and J gave up 7 bases, with 14 bases separating them. The CDR3 here is CASSAGGLGTQYF. CDR3 bases: TGTGCCAGCAGTGCCGGTGGGCTTGGGACCCAGTACTTC.

This clone came up a few times. The chain recombines TRBV15 with TRBJ1-3; D unresolved. The CDR3 is 14 residues long. V was pared by 9 bases and J by 0 bases, with 12 bases between. The germline CDR1 and CDR2 sequences are LNHNV and YYDKDF (reference sequence). The CDR3 protein is CATTKMSSGNTIYF. As DNA, the CDR3 is TGTGCCACTACTAAGATGAGCTCTGGAAACACCATATATTTT. Complete variable domain (other parts from reference TRBV15 and TRBJ1-3): DAMVIQNPRYQVTQFGKPVTLSCSQTLNHNVMYWYQQKSSQAPKLLFHYYDKDFNNEADTPDNFQSRRPNTSFCFLDIRSPGLGDTAMYLCATTKMSSGNTIYFGEGSWLTVV.

The DNA of the CDR3 is TGTGCCATCAGTGAGTCGTCCCATGAGGTCACTGAAGCTTTCTTT. Translated, it gives CAISESSHEVTEAFF. V is TRBV10-3 and J is TRBJ1-1; D remains unclear. The CDR3 has 15 residues. Germline V gene sequence: CDR1 ENHRY, CDR2 SYGVKD. Trimming stripped 0 bases from V and 4 bases from J, with 12 bases between.

The chain uses TRBV18 and TRBJ1-2; D is uncertain. CDR3 size: 13 residues. The V end lost 2 bases, the J end lost 8 bases, and 12 bases lay between the germline ends. The germline V gene encodes CDR1 KGHSH and CDR2 LQKENI. CDR3 nucleotides: TGTGCCAGCTCACCAGACGGAGATAGGGGCTACACCTTC. Its protein is CASSPDGDRGYTF.

J is TRBJ2-5 and V is TRBV7-2; tentative D call: TRBD1 (6 bases). There are 14 residues in the CDR3. Germline V gives CDR1 SGHTA, CDR2 FQGNSA. V gave up 5 bases and J gave up 7 bases, with 17 bases separating them. DNA of the CDR3: TGTGCCAGCAGCCGATCGGCAGGGGACGCGACCCAGTACTTC. It translates to CASSRSAGDATQYF.

Here the CDR3 reads CASSLTGEGRDGYTF. In DNA form, the CDR3 reads TGTGCCAGCAGCCTGACAGGCGAGGGCAGGGATGGCTACACCTTC. J is TRBJ1-2 and V is TRBV7-9; perhaps TRBD1 as D (6 bases). The germline gives CDR1 SEHNR, CDR2 FQNEAQ (reference sequence). The CDR3 totals 15 residues. The germline V and J ends were trimmed by 5 bases and 6 bases, with 19 bases remaining between them.

The rearrangement joins TRBV4-1 to TRBJ1-2, with D unclear. The CDR3 length is 13 residues. V gave up 7 bases and J gave up 0 bases, with 9 bases separating them. Germline loops: CDR1 MGHRA, CDR2 YSYEKL. The CDR3 DNA reads TGCGCCAGCAAGGGTGGTCCTAACTATGGCTACACCTTC. Protein: CASKGGPNYGYTF.

This chain connects TRBV25-1 to TRBJ1-5; D possibly corresponds to TRBD1 (5 bases). CDR3 size: 16 residues. The germline V gene has CDR1 MGHDK and CDR2 SYGVNS. V was clipped by 1 base and J by 3 bases, with 13 bases between them. Written as DNA, the CDR3 is TGTGCCAGCAGTGAATCGGACACCGGACACAATCAGCCCCAGCATTTT. The encoded protein is CASSESDTGHNQPQHF.

Only a few counts were recorded for this clone. V gene TRBV30 combines with J gene TRBJ1-2; possible D gene TRBD1, 5 bases. The germline V gene encodes CDR1 GTSNPN and CDR2 SVGIG (reference sequence). The CDR3 is 15 amino acids. V was shortened by 0 bases and J by 1 base, with 12 bases between the two germline ends. The CDR3: CAWSVRQLLNYGYTF. Here the CDR3 DNA reads TGTGCCTGGAGTGTACGACAGTTGCTTAACTATGGCTACACCTTC.

This clone was detected only a few times. The chain recombines TRBV29-1 with TRBJ1-1; possible D gene TRBD1, 5 bases. From germline, CDR1 is SQVTM and CDR2 ANQGSEA. With 4 bases removed from V and 5 bases from J, the gap between germline ends came to 14 bases. The length of the CDR3 is 13 residues. The CDR3 coding sequence is TGCAGCGTTGTTTGGGGGAGGAAAACTGAAGCTTTCTTT. Translated, it gives CSVVWGRKTEAFF. The entire variable domain, with the rest obtained from reference TRBV29-1 and TRBJ1-1, is as follows: SAVISQKPSRDICQRGTSLTIQCQVDSQVTMMFWYRQQPGQSLTLIATANQGSEATYESGFVIDKFPISRPNLTFSTLTVSNMSPEDSSIYLCSVVWGRKTEAFFGQGTRLTVV.

The chain employs TRBV9 and TRBJ2-5, with D possibly matching TRBD2 (5 bases). The V end was cut by 0 bases, the J end by 2 bases, with 8 bases between. Per the germline V gene, CDR1 is SGDLS and CDR2 is YYNGEE. The CDR3 extends over 14 amino acids. This chain's CDR3 is CASSVATGQETQYF. In DNA form, the CDR3 reads TGTGCCAGCAGCGTAGCTACGGGGCAAGAGACCCAGTACTTC.

The chain is built from TRBV5-1 and TRBJ2-7; 10 positions agree with TRBD2. The germline gives CDR1 SGHRS, CDR2 YFSETQ. Trimming at V came to 4 bases and at J to 5 bases, leaving 15 bases not matched to a gene. CDR3 size: 17 residues. In nucleotides, the CDR3 is TGCGCCAGCAGCCTGAACTCGTTTACTAGCGGGGAAGACGAGCAGTACTTC. Amino acids: CASSLNSFTSGEDEQYF.

This chain joins TRBV29-1 and TRBJ1-1; D is unclear. The V end was cut by 1 base, the J end by 8 bases, with 5 bases between. CDR3 length: 10 amino acids. The germline CDR1 and CDR2 sequences are SQVTM and ANQGSEA. CDR3 residues: CSVEGWEAFF. CDR3 coding DNA: TGCAGCGTTGAAGGCTGGGAAGCTTTCTTT.

CDR3 sequence: CAWKTGTVNTEAFF. For the CDR3, the DNA is TGTGCCTGGAAAACCGGGACAGTGAACACTGAAGCTTTCTTT. The chain employs TRBV30 and TRBJ1-1; 7 bases agree with TRBD1. Germline CDR1 GTSNPN, CDR2 SVGIG (reference sequence). The CDR3 extends over 14 amino acids. Trimming cost V 4 bases and J 0 bases; bases outside gene matches: 5. The whole variable domain, filled in from reference TRBV30 and TRBJ1-1, reads SQTIHQWPATLVQPVGSPLSLECTVEGTSNPNLYWYRQAAGRGLQLLFYSVGIGQISSEVPQNLSASRPQDRQFILSSKKLLLSDSGFYLCAWKTGTVNTEAFFGQGTRLTVV.

The gene calls are TRBV9 and TRBJ1-6; D uncertain. V was trimmed by 3 bases and J by 7 bases, leaving 5 bases between them. In germline, CDR1 is SGDLS, CDR2 YYNGEE. The CDR3 is 12 residues long. The CDR3 DNA is TGTGCCAGCAGCGAGCTGAATTCACCCCTCCACTTT. It encodes CASSELNSPLHF.